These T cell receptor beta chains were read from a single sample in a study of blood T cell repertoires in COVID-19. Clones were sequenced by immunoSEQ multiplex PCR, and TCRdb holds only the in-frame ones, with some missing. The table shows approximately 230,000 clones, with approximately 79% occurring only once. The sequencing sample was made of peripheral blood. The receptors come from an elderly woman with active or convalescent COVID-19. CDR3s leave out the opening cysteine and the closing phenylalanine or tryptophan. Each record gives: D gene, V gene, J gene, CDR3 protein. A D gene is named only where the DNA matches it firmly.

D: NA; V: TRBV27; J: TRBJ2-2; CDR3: ASSSLSGGGSTGELF
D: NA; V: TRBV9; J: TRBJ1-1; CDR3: ASSVAQWNTEAF
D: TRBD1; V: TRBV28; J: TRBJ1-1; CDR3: ASSFWDRDTEAF
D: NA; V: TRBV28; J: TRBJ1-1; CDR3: ASSLWSMNTEAF
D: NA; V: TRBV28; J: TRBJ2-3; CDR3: ATKPRQHTDTQY
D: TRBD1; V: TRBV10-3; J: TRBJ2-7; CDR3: AIGTAYEQY
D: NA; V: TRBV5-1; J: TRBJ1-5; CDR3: ASSLGQNQPQH
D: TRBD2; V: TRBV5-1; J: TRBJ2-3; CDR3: ASSLKLAGENLY
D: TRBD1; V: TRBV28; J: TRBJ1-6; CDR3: ASGTGVRYSPLH
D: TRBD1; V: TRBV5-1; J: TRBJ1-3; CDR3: AGETGARSGNTIY
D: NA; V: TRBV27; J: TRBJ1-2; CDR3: ASSAGGGRTYGYT
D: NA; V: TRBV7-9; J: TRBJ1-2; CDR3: ASSHHRAPNYGYT